Below are 20 T cell receptor beta chains sequenced from a single sample in a study of OX40 agonist ivuxolimab in advanced cancers. Profiling relied on immunoSEQ multiplex PCR, and the TCRdb table lists in-frame clones only, not all of them. The sample lists approximately 58,000 clones; 80% to 90% were seen once. The sample consisted of CD4+ or CD8+ T cells sorted from blood, taken in a trial of the OX40 agonist ivuxolimab. The receptors were sampled from an adult with an advanced solid tumor such as melanoma, head and neck, liver or kidney cancer.

The chain couples TRBV19 to TRBJ2-3, with TRBD2 matching over 14 bases. V shed 5 bases, J shed 2 bases, and the junction held 6 bases outside the gene matches. The length of the CDR3 is 17 residues. The germline CDR1 and CDR2 sequences are LNHDA and SQIVND (reference sequence). CDR3 in amino acids: CASSVRTSGRTTDTQYF. The CDR3 DNA reads TGTGCCAGTAGTGTCCGGACTAGCGGGAGGACCACAGATACGCAGTATTTT.

This sequence joins TRBV19 and TRBJ2-1; TRBD2 matches at 10 bases. J gave up 8 bases and V 1 base, and 5 bases lay outside the gene matches. The CDR3 is 15 residues long. Germline assignment: CDR1 LNHDA and CDR2 SQIVND (reference sequence). CDR3 protein: CASSIGASGSYEQFF. Here the CDR3 DNA reads TGTGCCAGTAGTATAGGGGCTAGCGGGAGCTATGAGCAGTTCTTC.

The gene calls are TRBV4-1 and TRBJ2-6, with 10 positions matching TRBD1. J was trimmed by 3 bases and V by 1 base; bases with no gene match: 15. Germline CDR1 is MGHRA and CDR2 is YSYEKL. The CDR3 contains 21 residues. The CDR3 loop reads CASSQVTGGASLVGGANVLTF. The CDR3 DNA follows: TGCGCCAGCAGCCAAGTGACAGGGGGCGCCTCATTAGTTGGTGGGGCCAACGTCCTGACTTTC.

The chain joins TRBV6-6 to TRBJ2-7; the D is unclear. Germline CDR1 and CDR2: MNHNY and SVGAGI (reference sequence). Trimming cost V 3 bases and J 2 bases, with 14 bases left between them. The CDR3 contains 15 residues. CDR3 residues: CASSYLETTTYEQYF. Written as DNA, the CDR3 is TGTGCCAGCAGTTATTTGGAGACCACCACCTACGAGCAGTACTTC.

The chain uses TRBV20-1 and TRBJ2-5; D uncertain. V was shortened by 2 bases and J by 1 base, with 2 bases between the two germline ends. The CDR3 runs to 11 residues. The germline gives CDR1 DFQATT, CDR2 SNEGSKA (reference sequence). The CDR3 loop reads CSARSQETQYF. The CDR3 coding sequence is TGCAGTGCTAGATCCCAAGAGACCCAGTACTTC.

This chain links TRBV2 with TRBJ2-1, with a weak D call TRBD2 (5 bases). The V end was cut by 6 bases, the J end by 4 bases, with 16 bases between. The CDR3 is 15 amino acids. Germline CDR1 SNHLY, CDR2 FYNNEI. The CDR3, as DNA: TGTGCCAGCAGCTCGACTCCGGGAAAGTACAATGAGCAGTTCTTC. Amino acid sequence: CASSSTPGKYNEQFF.

The genes are TRBV10-3 and TRBJ2-7; 8 nucleotides line up with TRBD1. Germline V gene sequence: CDR1 ENHRY, CDR2 SYGVKD. V trimming: 4 bases; J trimming: 2 bases; junction bases outside the gene matches: 1. The CDR3 covers 13 residues. The CDR3 region is CAISGDRTYEQYF. The CDR3 nucleotides are TGTGCCATCAGTGGGGACAGGACCTACGAGCAGTACTTC.

The CDR3 DNA reads as TGCAGCGTTGAAGCAGTCGGGGCATACAATGAGCAGTTCTTC. It specifies CSVEAVGAYNEQFF. This chain joins TRBV29-1 and TRBJ2-1; D is possibly TRBD1 or TRBD2 (5 bases each). CDR3 length: 14 residues. The V gene lost 1 base and the J gene lost 4 bases, with 11 bases spanning the gap. Germline CDR1 and CDR2: SQVTM and ANQGSEA.

The V and J genes are TRBV2 and TRBJ2-5; 7 positions agree with TRBD1. Germline CDR1 is SNHLY and CDR2 is FYNNEI. The V and J ends lost 3 bases and 5 bases, in that order; junction bases with no gene match: 9. The CDR3 spans 15 residues. The CDR3: CASSEDRLTRETQYF. The CDR3 DNA reads TGTGCCAGCAGTGAGGACAGGCTGACCCGCGAGACCCAGTACTTC.

The rearrangement uses TRBV7-2 and TRBJ1-3; unclear D gene. Germline CDR1 SGHTA, CDR2 FQGNSA. V lost 2 bases, J lost 0 bases, and 8 bases lay in between. This CDR3 is built from 15 residues. The CDR3, as DNA: TGTGCCAGCAGCTTATACCACAGCTCTGGAAACACCATATATTTT. It specifies CASSLYHSSGNTIYF.

This chain connects TRBV14 to TRBJ1-3; D gene uncertain. The CDR3 is made up of 14 amino acids. Germline-derived CDR1 and CDR2 are SGHDN and FVKESK. V was cut by 1 base and J by 4 bases, with 8 bases left in between. CDR3 nucleotide sequence: TGTGCCAGCAGCCAAGTTTGGTCCGGAAACACCATATATTTT. Residues: CASSQVWSGNTIYF.

The chain links TRBV29-1 to TRBJ2-7; the match to TRBD2 covers 12 bases. Germline-derived CDR1 and CDR2 are SQVTM and ANQGSEA. The CDR3 extends over 13 amino acids. J gave up 5 bases and V 7 bases, and 6 bases lay outside the gene matches. The CDR3 nucleotides are TGCAGCGCTGAGAGACTAGCGGGAGACGAGCAGTACTTC. It translates to CSAERLAGDEQYF.

The chain uses TRBV7-9 and TRBJ2-7; 12 bases are shared with TRBD1. CDR1 is SEHNR, CDR2 FQNEAQ, per germline (reference sequence). V shed 7 bases, J shed 3 bases, and the junction held 16 bases outside the gene matches. This CDR3 region has 18 residues. The CDR3 protein is CASTVRDRGPERNYEQYF. CDR3 coding DNA: TGTGCCAGCACGGTCCGGGACAGGGGGCCCGAACGTAACTACGAGCAGTACTTC.

The rearrangement joins TRBV19 to TRBJ2-7, with TRBD1 matching over 10 bases. The CDR3 contains 13 residues. Germline values: CDR1 LNHDA, CDR2 SQIVND (reference sequence). Unmatched junction bases numbered 3, after V lost 4 bases and J lost 6 bases. The CDR3 nucleotides are TGTGCCAGTAGTACGGGACAGGGGTTCGAGCAGTACTTC. Residues: CASSTGQGFEQYF.

Comment on this clone: The same CDR3 arises from other DNA sequences in this sample as well. The chain joins TRBV7-9 to TRBJ2-5; D uncertain. CDR3 size: 11 residues. Germline V gene lookup returns CDR1 SEHNR and CDR2 FQNEAQ (reference sequence). With 3 bases removed from V and 5 bases from J, the gap between germline ends came to 4 bases. For the CDR3, the DNA is TGTGCCAGCAGCTTTCAGGAGACCCAGTACTTC. It yields the protein CASSFQETQYF.

The chain is built from TRBV4-2 and TRBJ2-7; 10 nucleotides agree with TRBD2. V trimming: 4 bases; J trimming: 4 bases; junction bases outside the gene matches: 7. Germline V gives CDR1 LGHNA, CDR2 YNFKEQ. The CDR3 totals 15 residues. The CDR3 region is CASSLGLALEYEQYF. CDR3 sequence (DNA): TGTGCCAGCAGCCTGGGACTAGCGCTCGAATACGAGCAGTACTTC.

The chain recombines TRBV28 with TRBJ1-5, with TRBD1 matching 7 bases. V trimming: 6 bases; J trimming: 11 bases; junction bases outside the gene matches: 13. Germline V gene sequence: CDR1 MDHEN, CDR2 SYDVKM. This CDR3 comprises 14 residues. This chain's CDR3 is CASRLPGQHMAQHF. The CDR3, as DNA: TGTGCCAGCAGACTACCGGGACAGCACATGGCCCAGCATTTT.

The genes are TRBV6-1 and TRBJ1-2, with D maybe TRBD1 (5 bases). Germline CDR1 reads MNHNS; CDR2 reads SASEGT. V lost 8 bases and J 2 bases, leaving 15 bases between the germline ends. The CDR3 consists of 14 residues. CDR3 DNA: TGTGCCAGCTGGGGGGGGACCCTGAACTATGGCTACACCTTC. This translates into CASWGGTLNYGYTF.

CDR3 loop: CASSDQYQETQYF. CDR3 nucleotides: TGTGCCAGCAGTGACCAGTACCAAGAGACCCAGTACTTC. V gene TRBV27 combines with J gene TRBJ2-5; D is unclear. V lost 5 bases, J lost 0 bases, and 7 bases lay in between. The CDR3 runs 13 residues. The V gene's germline CDR1 is MNHEY and CDR2 SMNVEV (reference sequence).

The table lists this clone with a count of one. This sequence joins TRBV5-1 and TRBJ1-1; D remains ambiguous. The germline V and J ends were trimmed by 0 bases and 4 bases, with 19 bases remaining between them. Germline V gene lookup returns CDR1 SGHRS and CDR2 YFSETQ. The CDR3 extends over 17 amino acids. The CDR3 loop is CASSLAPAGLRSTEAFF. In nucleotides, the CDR3 is TGCGCCAGCAGCTTGGCTCCGGCAGGCCTACGTAGCACTGAAGCTTTCTTT.